These 10 T cell receptor beta chains were sequenced from one sample in a study of blood T cells in healthy people across ages. The authors ran a second PCR of roughly 6 to 12 cycles using a sample-barcoded 5' primer and a J-beta primer mix. MiXCR was run by TCRdb on the 5' RACE reads, yielding one entry per CDR3 protein. The repertoire holds approximately 1.5 million distinct CDR3 sequences, with about 45% as singletons. Sequencing was done on a sample of blood. The source of these receptors is a young woman in good health.

This chain connects TRBV12-3 or TRBV12-4 to TRBJ2-1; 9 nucleotides agree with TRBD1. The CDR3 is 14 amino acids. The V gene end was trimmed by 3 bases and the J gene end by 8 bases; junction bases not matched to a gene: 5. In nucleotides, the CDR3 is TGTGCCAGCAGTTTCGGGGGACAGGGCGATGAGCAGTTCTTC. It specifies CASSFGGQGDEQFF.

This clonotype has only a few counts. The chain joins TRBV6-1 to TRBJ1-2; TRBD1 is a possible D gene (5 bases). The ends were cut back, 3 bases at V and 3 bases at J, with 8 bases in the middle. Germline CDR1 and CDR2: MNHNS and SASEGT. The CDR3 has 13 residues. The CDR3 coding sequence is TGTGCCAGCAGTGACGGACACTACTATGGCTACACCTTC. This codes for CASSDGHYYGYTF.

This clonotype appeared a few times. The chain combines TRBV20-1 with TRBJ2-1, with 12 bases aligning to TRBD2. The CDR3 runs 16 residues. The trim removed 3 bases at V and 6 bases at J, leaving 9 bases unmatched. Germline assignment: CDR1 DFQATT and CDR2 SNEGSKA (reference sequence). The CDR3 region has the DNA TGCAGTGCTAGTTCAACGGGACTAGCGGGTAGCAATGAGCAGTTCTTC. Its translation: CSASSTGLAGSNEQFF.

V and J are TRBV7-2 and TRBJ2-1; 11 bases agree with TRBD2. Germline V gene lookup returns CDR1 SGHTA and CDR2 FQGNSA. The ends lost 3 bases at V and 9 bases at J; junction bases unmatched: 7. The CDR3 covers 15 residues. For the CDR3, the DNA is TGTGCCAGCAGCTTTGGGACTAGCGGCCTCCTTGAGCAGTTCTTC. Residues: CASSFGTSGLLEQFF.

This clonotype was seen only a few times. This chain links TRBV27 with TRBJ2-7; tentatively, D is TRBD1 (6 bases). CDR1 and CDR2 from the germline V gene are MNHEY and SMNVEV (reference sequence). This CDR3 has 16 amino acids. V lost 5 bases, J lost 0 bases, and 17 bases lay in between. CDR3: CASSTIQGTVSYEQYF. CDR3 sequence (DNA): TGTGCCAGCAGTACCATCCAGGGGACCGTCTCCTACGAGCAGTACTTC.

A few counts support this clonotype. The chain couples TRBV25-1 to TRBJ2-5, with D perhaps TRBD1 (6 bases). CDR1 and CDR2 (germline): MGHDK, SYGVNS. V lost 4 bases to trimming and J lost 4 bases, with 19 bases between them. The CDR3 consists of 16 residues. The CDR3 region has the DNA TGTGCCAGCAGTGCGTTAGGCAGGGGAGTATCAGAGACCCAGTACTTC. This codes for CASSALGRGVSETQYF.

The chain combines TRBV6-2 or TRBV6-3 with TRBJ1-1, with no clear D. CDR3 length equals 12 residues. Germline-derived CDR1 and CDR2 are MNHEY and SVGEGT. Trimming removed 6 bases at V and 4 bases at J, with 9 bases between. The CDR3 is CASRLGITEAFF. The CDR3 coding sequence is TGTGCCAGCAGGCTAGGGATCACTGAAGCTTTCTTT.

There are a few counts of this clonotype. The chain joins TRBV6-6 to TRBJ2-2, with TRBD1 matching over 10 bases. Trimming at V came to 0 bases and at J to 6 bases, leaving 4 bases not matched to a gene. CDR1 and CDR2 (germline): MNHNY, SVGAGI (reference sequence). This CDR3 contains 16 residues. CDR3 coding DNA: TGTGCCAGCAGTTACTCGCAGGACAGGGGGTCCGGGGAGCTGTTTTTT. Protein product: CASSYSQDRGSGELFF.

On this clonotype: A junction boundary mismatches the germline segment, possibly from a read error. The chain recombines TRBV9 with TRBJ2-7; D is undetermined. This CDR3 has 13 residues. CDR1 and CDR2 from the germline V gene are SGDLS and YYNGEE. CDR3 bases: TGTGCCAGCAGCCTAACATCGTCCTCCGAGCAGTACTTC. It codes for CASSLTSSSEQYF.

In this sample, this clonotype turned up many times. The rearrangement links TRBV29-1 to TRBJ2-1; D unclear. The CDR3 consists of 14 residues. With 2 bases removed from V and 0 bases from J, the gap between germline ends came to 8 bases. Germline loops: CDR1 SQVTM, CDR2 ANQGSEA. The CDR3 loop is CSVEPLSSYNEQFF. The CDR3 coding sequence is TGCAGCGTTGAACCGTTGAGCTCCTACAATGAGCAGTTCTTC.